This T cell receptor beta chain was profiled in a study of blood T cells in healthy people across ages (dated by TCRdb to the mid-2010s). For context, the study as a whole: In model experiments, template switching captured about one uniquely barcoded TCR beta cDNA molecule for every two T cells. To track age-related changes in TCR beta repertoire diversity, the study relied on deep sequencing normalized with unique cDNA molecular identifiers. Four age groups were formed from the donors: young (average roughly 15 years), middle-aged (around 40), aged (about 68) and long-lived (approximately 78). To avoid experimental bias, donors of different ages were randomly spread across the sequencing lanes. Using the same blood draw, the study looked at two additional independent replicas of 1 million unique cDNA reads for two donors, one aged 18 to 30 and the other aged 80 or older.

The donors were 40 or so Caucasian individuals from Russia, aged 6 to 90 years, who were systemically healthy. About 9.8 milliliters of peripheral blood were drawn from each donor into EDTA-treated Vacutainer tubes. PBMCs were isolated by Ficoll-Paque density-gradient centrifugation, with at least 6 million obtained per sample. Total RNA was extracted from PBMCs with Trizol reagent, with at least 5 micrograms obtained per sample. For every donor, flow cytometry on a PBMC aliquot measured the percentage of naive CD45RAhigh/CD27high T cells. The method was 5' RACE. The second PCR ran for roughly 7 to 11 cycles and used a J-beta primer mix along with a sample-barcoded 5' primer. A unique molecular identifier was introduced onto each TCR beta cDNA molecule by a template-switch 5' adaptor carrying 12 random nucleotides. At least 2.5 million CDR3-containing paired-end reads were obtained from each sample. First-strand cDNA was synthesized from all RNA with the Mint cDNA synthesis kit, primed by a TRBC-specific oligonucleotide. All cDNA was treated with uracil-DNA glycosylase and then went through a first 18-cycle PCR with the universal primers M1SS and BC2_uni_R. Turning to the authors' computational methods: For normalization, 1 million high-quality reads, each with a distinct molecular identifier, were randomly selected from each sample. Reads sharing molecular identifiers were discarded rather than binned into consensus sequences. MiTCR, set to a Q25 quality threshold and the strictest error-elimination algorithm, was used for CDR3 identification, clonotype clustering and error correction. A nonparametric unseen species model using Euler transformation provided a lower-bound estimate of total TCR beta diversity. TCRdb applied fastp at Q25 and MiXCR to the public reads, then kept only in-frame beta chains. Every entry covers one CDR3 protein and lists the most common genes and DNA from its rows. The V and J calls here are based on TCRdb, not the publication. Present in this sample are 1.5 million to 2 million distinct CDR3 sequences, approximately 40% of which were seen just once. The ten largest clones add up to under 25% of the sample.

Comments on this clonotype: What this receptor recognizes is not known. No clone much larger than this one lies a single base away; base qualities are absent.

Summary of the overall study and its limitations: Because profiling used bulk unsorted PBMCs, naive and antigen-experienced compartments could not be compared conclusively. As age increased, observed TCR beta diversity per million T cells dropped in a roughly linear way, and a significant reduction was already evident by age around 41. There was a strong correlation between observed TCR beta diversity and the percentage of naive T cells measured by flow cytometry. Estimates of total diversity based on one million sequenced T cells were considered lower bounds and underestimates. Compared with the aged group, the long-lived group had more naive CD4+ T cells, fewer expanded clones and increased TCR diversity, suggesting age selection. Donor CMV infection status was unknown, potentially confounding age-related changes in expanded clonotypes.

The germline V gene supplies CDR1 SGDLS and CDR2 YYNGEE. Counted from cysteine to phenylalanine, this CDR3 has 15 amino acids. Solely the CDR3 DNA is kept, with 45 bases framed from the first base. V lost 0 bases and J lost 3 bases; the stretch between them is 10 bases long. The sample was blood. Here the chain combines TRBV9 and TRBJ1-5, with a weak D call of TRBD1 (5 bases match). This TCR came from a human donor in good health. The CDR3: CASSVEGDDNQPQHF. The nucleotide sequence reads TGTGCCAGCAGCGTAGAAGGGGACGACAATCAGCCCCAGCATTTT.